This T cell receptor (beta chain) comes out of a study of T cell responses to AZD1222 COVID-19 vaccine. Study-level findings and limits: Recipients of two AZD1222 doses showed rising Spike-specific TCR breadth and depth. Within unmutated variant regions lay the reported targets of nearly half of spike-specific TCRs. The donors showed a predominance of white British ancestry and of females, with possible underestimation of clonal diversity.

There are 15 residues in the CDR3. V gave up 0 bases and J gave up 7 bases; unmatched junction bases: 3. From germline, CDR1 is MNHNS and CDR2 SASEGT. On this clone itself: Its cognate antigen is unknown.

Clones were read by immunoSEQ multiplex PCR, and TCRdb kept only the in-frame ones, dropping some. There are about 180,000 clones in the sample; around nine tenths occur only once, and about 3% lies in the top ten. This sequence joins TRBV6-1 and TRBJ2-1; TRBD2 agrees at 10 bases. This specimen consisted of peripheral blood, obtained on day 0 of AZD1222 vaccination. This TCR was sampled from an adult in good health. The CDR3 here is CASSEAGTSANEQFF. CDR3 nucleotides: TGTGCCAGCAGTGAAGCGGGGACTAGCGCTAATGAGCAGTTCTTC.